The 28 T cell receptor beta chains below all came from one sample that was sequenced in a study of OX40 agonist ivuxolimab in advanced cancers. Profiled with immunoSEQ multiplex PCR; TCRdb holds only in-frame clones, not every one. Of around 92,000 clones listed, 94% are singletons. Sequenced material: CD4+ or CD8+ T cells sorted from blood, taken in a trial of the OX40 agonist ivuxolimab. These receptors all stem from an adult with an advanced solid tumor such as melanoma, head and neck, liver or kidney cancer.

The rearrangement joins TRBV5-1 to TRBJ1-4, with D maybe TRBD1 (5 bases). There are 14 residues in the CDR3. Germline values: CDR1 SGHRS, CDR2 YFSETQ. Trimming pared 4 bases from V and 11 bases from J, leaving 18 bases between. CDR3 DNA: TGCGCCAGCAGCCTGGGGGTTCAGCCTGAGAAACTGTTTTTT. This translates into CASSLGVQPEKLFF.

The CDR3 reads CASRHPGQGPNNEQFF. The DNA for the CDR3 is TGCGCCAGCAGACACCCGGGACAGGGTCCCAACAATGAGCAGTTCTTC. This chain links TRBV10-1 with TRBJ2-1; 9 bases map to TRBD1. The V gene end was trimmed by 6 bases and the J gene end by 5 bases; junction bases not matched to a gene: 11. The CDR3 is made up of 16 amino acids. Germline V gene data show CDR1 as WNHNN and CDR2 as SYGVQD (reference sequence).

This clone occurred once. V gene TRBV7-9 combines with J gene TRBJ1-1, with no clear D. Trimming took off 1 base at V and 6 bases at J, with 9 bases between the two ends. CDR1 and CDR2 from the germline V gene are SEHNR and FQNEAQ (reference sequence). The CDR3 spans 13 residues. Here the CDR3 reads CASSLGAGSEAFF. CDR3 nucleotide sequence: TGTGCCAGCAGCTTAGGAGCAGGCTCTGAAGCTTTCTTT. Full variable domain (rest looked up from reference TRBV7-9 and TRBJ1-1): DTGVSQNPRHKITKRGQNVTFRCDPISEHNRLYWYRQTLGQGPEFLTYFQNEAQLEKSRLLSDRFSAERPKGSFSTLEIQRTEQGDSAMYLCASSLGAGSEAFFGQGTRLTVV.

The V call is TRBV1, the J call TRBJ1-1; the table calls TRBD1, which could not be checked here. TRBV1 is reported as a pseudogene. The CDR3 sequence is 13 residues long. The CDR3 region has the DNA TGCACCAGCAGGACAGGTGGTGTAACTGAAGCTTTCTTT. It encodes CTSRTGGVTEAFF.

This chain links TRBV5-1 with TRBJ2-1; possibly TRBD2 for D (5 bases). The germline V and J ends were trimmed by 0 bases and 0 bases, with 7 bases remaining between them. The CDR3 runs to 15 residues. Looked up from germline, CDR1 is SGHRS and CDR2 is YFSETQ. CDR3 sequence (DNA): TGCGCCAGCAGCTTGGACGGGAACTCCTACAATGAGCAGTTCTTC. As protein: CASSLDGNSYNEQFF. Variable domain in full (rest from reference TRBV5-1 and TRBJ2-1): KAGVTQTPRYLIKTRGQQVTLSCSPISGHRSVSWYQQTPGQGLQFLFEYFSETQRNKGNFPGRFSGRQFSNSRSEMNVSTLELGDSALYLCASSLDGNSYNEQFFGPGTRLTVL.

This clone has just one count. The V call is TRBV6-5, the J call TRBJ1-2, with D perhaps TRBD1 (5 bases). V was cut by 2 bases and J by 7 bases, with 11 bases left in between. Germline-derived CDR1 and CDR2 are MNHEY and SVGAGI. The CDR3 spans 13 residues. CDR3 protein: CASSYAGPVGYTF. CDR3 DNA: TGTGCCAGCAGTTACGCAGGGCCGGTTGGCTACACCTTC.

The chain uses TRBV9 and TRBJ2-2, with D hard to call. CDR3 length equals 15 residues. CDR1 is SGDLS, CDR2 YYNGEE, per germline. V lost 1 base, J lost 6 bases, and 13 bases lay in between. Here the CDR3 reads CASSVISGRAGELFF. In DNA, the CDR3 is TGTGCCAGCAGCGTAATTAGTGGGCGCGCCGGGGAGCTGTTTTTT.

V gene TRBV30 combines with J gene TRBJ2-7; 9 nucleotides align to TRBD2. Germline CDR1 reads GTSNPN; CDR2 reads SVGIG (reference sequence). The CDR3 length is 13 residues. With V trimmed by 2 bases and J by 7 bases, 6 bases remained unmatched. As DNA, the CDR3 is TGTGCCTGGAGTTTGGGGACTAGCCATGAGCAGTACTTC. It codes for CAWSLGTSHEQYF.

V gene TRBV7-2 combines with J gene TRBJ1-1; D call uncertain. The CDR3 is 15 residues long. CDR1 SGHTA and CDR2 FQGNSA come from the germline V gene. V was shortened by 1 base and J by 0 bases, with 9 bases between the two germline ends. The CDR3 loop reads CASSLVGSLNTEAFF. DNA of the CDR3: TGTGCCAGCAGCTTAGTAGGAAGCTTGAACACTGAAGCTTTCTTT.

The CDR3 reads CASSEGSNYGYTF. The CDR3 DNA is TGTGCCAGCAGTGAAGGCAGCAACTATGGCTACACCTTC. The chain employs TRBV6-1 and TRBJ1-2; D is unresolved. Germline CDR1 is MNHNS and CDR2 is SASEGT. This CDR3 contains 13 residues. The V end lost 1 base, the J end lost 2 bases, and 5 bases lay between the germline ends.

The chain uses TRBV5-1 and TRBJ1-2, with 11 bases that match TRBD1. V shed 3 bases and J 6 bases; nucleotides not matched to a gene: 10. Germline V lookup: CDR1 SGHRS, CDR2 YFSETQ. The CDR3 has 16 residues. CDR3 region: CASSSDRGLFPHGYTF. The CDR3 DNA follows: TGCGCCAGCAGCTCGGACAGGGGGCTTTTTCCGCATGGCTACACCTTC.

The CDR3 reads CASNPDGYTF. The DNA of the CDR3 is TGTGCCAGCAACCCCGATGGCTACACCTTC. The chain is built from TRBV6-1 and TRBJ1-2; no firm D call. Looked up from germline, CDR1 is MNHNS and CDR2 is SASEGT. The CDR3 covers 10 residues. Deletions cut 7 bases from V and 6 bases from J, with 6 bases between.

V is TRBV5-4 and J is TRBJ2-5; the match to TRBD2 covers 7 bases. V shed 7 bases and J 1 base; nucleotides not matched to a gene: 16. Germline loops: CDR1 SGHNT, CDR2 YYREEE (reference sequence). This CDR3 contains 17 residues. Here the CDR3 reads CASEVGGRGSTQETQYF. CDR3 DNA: TGTGCCAGCGAAGTCGGTGGGCGGGGGAGTACCCAAGAGACCCAGTACTTC. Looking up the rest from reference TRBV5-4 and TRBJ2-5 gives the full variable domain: ETGVTQSPTHLIKTRGQQVTLRCSSQSGHNTVSWYQQALGQGPQFIFQYYREEENGRGNFPPRFSGLQFPNYSSELNVNALELDDSALYLCASEVGGRGSTQETQYFGPGTRLLVL.

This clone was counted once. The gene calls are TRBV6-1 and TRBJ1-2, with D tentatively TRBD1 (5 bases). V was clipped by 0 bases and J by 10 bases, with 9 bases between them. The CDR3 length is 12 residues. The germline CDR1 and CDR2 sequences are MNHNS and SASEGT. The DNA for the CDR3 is TGTGCCAGCAGTGAAGCGGGGCAGCTCTACACCTTC. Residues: CASSEAGQLYTF.

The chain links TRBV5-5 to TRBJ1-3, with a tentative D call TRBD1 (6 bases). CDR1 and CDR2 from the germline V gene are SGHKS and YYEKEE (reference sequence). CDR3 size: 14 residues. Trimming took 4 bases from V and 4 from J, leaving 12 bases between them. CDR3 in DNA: TGTGCCAGCAGCACCACAGGGACCGGAAACACCATATATTTT. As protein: CASSTTGTGNTIYF. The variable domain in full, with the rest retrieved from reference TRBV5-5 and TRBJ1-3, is DAGVTQSPTHLIKTRGQQVTLRCSPISGHKSVSWYQQVLGQGPQFIFQYYEKEERGRGNFPDRFSARQFPNYSSELNVNALLLGDSALYLCASSTTGTGNTIYFGEGSWLTVV.

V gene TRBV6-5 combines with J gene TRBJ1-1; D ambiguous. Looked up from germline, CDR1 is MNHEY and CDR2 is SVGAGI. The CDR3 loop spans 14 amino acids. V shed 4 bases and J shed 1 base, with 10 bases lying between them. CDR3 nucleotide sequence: TGTGCCAGCAGTTCCGTGACCGGGAACACTGAAGCTTTCTTT. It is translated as CASSSVTGNTEAFF.

Here the CDR3 DNA reads TGTGCCAGTAGTAGGACACCCACCGGCTACACCTTC. It encodes CASSRTPTGYTF. The V and J genes are TRBV19 and TRBJ1-2; TRBD1 might be the D (5 bases). The CDR3 spans 12 residues. Germline CDR1 is LNHDA and CDR2 is SQIVND (reference sequence). V lost 4 bases, J lost 8 bases, and 11 bases lay in between.

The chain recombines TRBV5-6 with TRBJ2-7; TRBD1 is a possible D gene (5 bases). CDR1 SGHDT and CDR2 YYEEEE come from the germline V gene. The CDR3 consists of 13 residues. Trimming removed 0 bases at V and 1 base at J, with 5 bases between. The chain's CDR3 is CASSLGQSYEQYF. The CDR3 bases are TGTGCCAGCAGCTTGGGACAGTCCTACGAGCAGTACTTC.

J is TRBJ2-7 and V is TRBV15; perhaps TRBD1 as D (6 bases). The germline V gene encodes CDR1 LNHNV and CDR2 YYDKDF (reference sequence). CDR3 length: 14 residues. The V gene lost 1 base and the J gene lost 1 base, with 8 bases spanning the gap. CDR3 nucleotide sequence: TGTGCCACCAGCAGAGTAGGGGGTTCCTACGAGCAGTACTTC. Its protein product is CATSRVGGSYEQYF. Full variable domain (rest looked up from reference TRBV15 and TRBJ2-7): DAMVIQNPRYQVTQFGKPVTLSCSQTLNHNVMYWYQQKSSQAPKLLFHYYDKDFNNEADTPDNFQSRRPNTSFCFLDIRSPGLGDTAMYLCATSRVGGSYEQYFGPGTRLTVT.

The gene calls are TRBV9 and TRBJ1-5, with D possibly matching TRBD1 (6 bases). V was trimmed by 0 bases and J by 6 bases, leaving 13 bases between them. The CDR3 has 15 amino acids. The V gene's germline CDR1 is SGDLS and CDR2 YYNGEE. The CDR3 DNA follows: TGTGCCAGCAGCGTAGCAGTGGGGGCGGGTCAGCCCCAGCATTTT. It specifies CASSVAVGAGQPQHF. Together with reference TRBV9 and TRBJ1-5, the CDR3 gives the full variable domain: DSGVTQTPKHLITATGQRVTLRCSPRSGDLSVYWYQQSLDQGLQFLIQYYNGEERAKGNILERFSAQQFPDLHSELNLSSLELGDSALYFCASSVAVGAGQPQHFGDGTRLSIL.

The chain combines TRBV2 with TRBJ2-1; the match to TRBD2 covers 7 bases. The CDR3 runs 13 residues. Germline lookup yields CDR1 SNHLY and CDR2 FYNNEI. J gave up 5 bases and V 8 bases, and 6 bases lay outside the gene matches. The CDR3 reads CASQLAGDNEQFF. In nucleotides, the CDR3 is TGTGCCAGCCAGCTGGCGGGGGACAATGAGCAGTTCTTC.

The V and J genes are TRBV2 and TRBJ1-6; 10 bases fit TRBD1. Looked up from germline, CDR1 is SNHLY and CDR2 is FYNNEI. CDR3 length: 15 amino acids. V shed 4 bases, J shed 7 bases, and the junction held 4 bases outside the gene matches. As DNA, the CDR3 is TGTGCCAGCAGTGGGGGGGACAGGGGCAATTCACCCCTCCACTTT. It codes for CASSGGDRGNSPLHF.

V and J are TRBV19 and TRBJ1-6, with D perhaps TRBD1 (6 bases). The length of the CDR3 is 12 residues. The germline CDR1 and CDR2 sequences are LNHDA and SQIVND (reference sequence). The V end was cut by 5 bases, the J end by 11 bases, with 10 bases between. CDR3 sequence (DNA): TGTGCCAGTAGTTCCCAGGGGACACCCCTCCACTTT. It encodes CASSSQGTPLHF.

The CDR3 sequence is CASSERRSQYF. CDR3 nucleotide sequence: TGTGCCAGCAGTGAACGAAGGTCCCAGTACTTC. The J gene is TRBJ2-5, the V gene TRBV25-1; D unclear. The V gene's germline CDR1 is MGHDK and CDR2 SYGVNS. V lost 2 bases to trimming and J lost 9 bases, with 7 bases between them. The CDR3 spans 11 residues.

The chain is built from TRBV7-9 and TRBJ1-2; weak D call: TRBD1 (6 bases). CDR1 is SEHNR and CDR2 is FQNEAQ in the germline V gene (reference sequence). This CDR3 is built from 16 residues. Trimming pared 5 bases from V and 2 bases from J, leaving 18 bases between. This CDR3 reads CASSPRGHPLNYGYTF. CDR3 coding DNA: TGTGCCAGCAGCCCTAGGGGACACCCGTTAAACTATGGCTACACCTTC.

DNA for the CDR3: TGCGCCAGCAGCCAGTGGGGGCGGGAGGGAGAGACCCAGTACTTC. Protein: CASSQWGREGETQYF. V and J are TRBV4-3 and TRBJ2-5, with TRBD2 matching 9 bases. With 3 bases clipped from V and 4 bases from J, the junction kept 6 bases outside the gene matches. This CDR3 is built from 15 residues. Germline CDR1 and CDR2: LGHNA and YSLEER.

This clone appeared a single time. Written as DNA, the CDR3 is TGTGCCAGCAGCTTATGGGGACAGGGTTACAATGAGCAGTTCTTC. Translating gives CASSLWGQGYNEQFF. The gene calls are TRBV7-2 and TRBJ2-1; 9 bases line up with TRBD1. J lost 4 bases, V lost 2 bases, and 3 bases had no gene match. CDR3 length: 15 residues. CDR1 is SGHTA and CDR2 is FQGNSA in the germline V gene.

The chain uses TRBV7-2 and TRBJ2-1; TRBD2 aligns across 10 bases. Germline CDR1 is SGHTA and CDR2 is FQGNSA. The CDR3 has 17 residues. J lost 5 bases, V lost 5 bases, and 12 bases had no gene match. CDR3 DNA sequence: TGTGCCAGCAGCGCGGGACTTAGACTAGCGGGTGACAATGAGCAGTTCTTC. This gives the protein CASSAGLRLAGDNEQFF.